The sample holds a few counts of the clone carrying this T cell receptor beta chain. Its specificity is unknown. TCRdb used MiXCR to reprocess the reads, holding one entry per CDR3 protein. The sample holds about 830,000 distinct CDR3 sequences, over 25% seen once. The data originate from a study of T cell repertoires in cytomegalovirus infection. The CDR3 length is 15 residues. Germline CDR1 and CDR2: MGHRA and YSYEKL. Trimming shortened V by 0 bases and J by 10 bases, and 13 bases separated the two germline ends. Study-level findings and limits: Carriage of CMV together with the relevant HLA was identifiable through cumulative public TCR beta family frequency. Ex vivo, HLA-C-restricted CMV-specific TCR beta clonotypes prevailed over the rest of the response.

This clonotype was obtained from a human donor in good health (CMV status not recorded). Some clones in this sample may be carry-over from other donors' samples. This chain connects TRBV4-1 to TRBJ1-6; the D gene is possibly TRBD1 (5 bases). The sample in question was cultured CD8+ T cells from PBMCs, obtained from culture after CMV antigen stimulation. Here the CDR3 DNA reads TGCGCCAGCAGCCAAGAAGCGCAGGGTGGCTCACCCCTCCACTTT. Amino acid sequence: CASSQEAQGGSPLHF.